This T cell receptor (beta chain) is from a study of identical twins. This clonotype turned up a few times. The CDR3 runs to 16 residues. CDR1 and CDR2 (germline): LGHDT, YNNKEL (reference sequence). V shed 4 bases and J 7 bases; nucleotides not matched to a gene: 12. Template switching added a universal primer site; cDNA carried unique molecular identifiers. MiXCR, applied by TCRdb to the 5' RACE reads, yields one record per CDR3 protein. The table shows 200,000 to 250,000 distinct CDR3 sequences, with 5.5% to 7% occurring only once. These data also formed part of another study, on yellow fever vaccine responses in identical twins.

The receptor was isolated from a woman younger than 30 in good health. This chain connects TRBV3-1 to TRBJ2-1; 8 nucleotides align to TRBD2. The sequencing input was memory (CD45RO+) T cells sorted from blood. CDR3 sequence: CASSRGLALIGNEQFF. The CDR3 DNA reads TGTGCCAGCAGCCGAGGACTAGCACTTATTGGGAATGAGCAGTTCTTC.